Reported below is one T cell receptor (beta chain). Its antigen remains unidentified. This table comes from immunoSEQ multiplex PCR, and its TCRdb copy is limited to in-frame clones, with some not included. The data hold around 40,000 clones, with 94% observed a single time. CDR3 length: 14 residues. The germline V gene encodes CDR1 SQVTM and CDR2 ANQGSEA. J gave up 5 bases and V 3 bases, and 4 bases lay outside the gene matches. The data belong to a study of graft-versus-host responses after intestinal transplantation. Specimen: unstimulated CD4+ T cells sorted from spleen or lymph node cells, collected before transplant. This receptor was taken from a human donor who was the organ donor for an intestinal transplant. This chain connects TRBV29-1 to TRBJ1-6; 7 bases fit TRBD1. The CDR3 is CSVDTGDNNSPLHF. The CDR3, as DNA: TGCAGCGTTGATACAGGGGATAATAATTCACCCCTCCACTTT.